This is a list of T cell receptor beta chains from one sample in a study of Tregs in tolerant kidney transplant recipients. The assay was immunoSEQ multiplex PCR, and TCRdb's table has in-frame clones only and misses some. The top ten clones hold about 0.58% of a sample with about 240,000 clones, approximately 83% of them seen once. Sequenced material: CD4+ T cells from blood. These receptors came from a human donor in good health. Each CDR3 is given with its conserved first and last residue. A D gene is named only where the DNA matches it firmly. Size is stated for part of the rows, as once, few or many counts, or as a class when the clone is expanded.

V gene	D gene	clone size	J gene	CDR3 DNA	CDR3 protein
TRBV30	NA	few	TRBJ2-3	TGTGCCTGGAGTGAAATCACAGATACGCAGTATTTT	CAWSEITDTQYF
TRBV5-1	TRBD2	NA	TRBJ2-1	TGCGCCAGCAGCTTGACCGGACTAGCGGACAATGAGCAGTTCTTC	CASSLTGLADNEQFF
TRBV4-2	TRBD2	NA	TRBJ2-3	TGTGCCAGCAGCCAAGACGCGGCTAGCGGGGGGGCTAGCACAGATACGCAGTATTTT	CASSQDAASGGASTDTQYF
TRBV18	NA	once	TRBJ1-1	TGTGCCAGCTCACCGATGGGAGGGGAAATGAACACTGAAGCTTTCTTT	CASSPMGGEMNTEAFF
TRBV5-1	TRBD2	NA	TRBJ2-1	TGCGCCAGCAGCTTGGCCCTAGCGGAGGGGAATGAGCAGTTCTTC	CASSLALAEGNEQFF
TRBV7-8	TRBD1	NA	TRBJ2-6	TGTGCCAGCAGCCCACCGTGGGACAGGGGCTCTGGGGCCAACGTCCTGACTTTC	CASSPPWDRGSGANVLTF
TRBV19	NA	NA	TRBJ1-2	TGTGCCAGTAGTATGAGGATGGCAACCCCAGCCCAGGGAGGCTACACCTTC	CASSMRMATPAQGGYTF
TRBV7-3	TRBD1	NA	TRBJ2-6	TGTGCCAGCAGCTTGAGGACAGGGAGCTCTGGGGCCAACGTCCTGACTTTC	CASSLRTGSSGANVLTF
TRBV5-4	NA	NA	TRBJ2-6	TGTGCCTCTCAGGGGGGGAACGGGGCCAACGTCCTGACTTTC	CASQGGNGANVLTF
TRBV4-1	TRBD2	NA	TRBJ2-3	TGCGCCAGCAGCCAGGGACTAGCGGACGGCACAGATACGCAGTATTTT	CASSQGLADGTDTQYF
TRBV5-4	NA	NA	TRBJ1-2	TGTGCCAGCAGCCTTCAGTATGGGGGAGGGGACTATGGCTACACCTTC	CASSLQYGGGDYGYTF
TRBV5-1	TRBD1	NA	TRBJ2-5	TGCGCCAGCAGCCCGGGGGACAGGGGGCGCTTAGAGACCCAGTACTTC	CASSPGDRGRLETQYF
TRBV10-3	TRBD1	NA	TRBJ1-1	TGTGCCATCAGGGACAGGAACTTGAACACTGAAGCTTTCTTT	CAIRDRNLNTEAFF
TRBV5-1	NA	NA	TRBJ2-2	TGCGCCAGCAGTAGAGGGGTAGCAGCGAACACCGGGGAGCTGTTTTTT	CASSRGVAANTGELFF
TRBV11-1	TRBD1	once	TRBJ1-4	TGTGCCAGCAGCTCGAACAGGGGGCGACATGAAAAACTGTTTTTT	CASSSNRGRHEKLFF
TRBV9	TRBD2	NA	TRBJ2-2	TGTGCCAGCAGCGTCCGGGGGACTATGGGCGGGGAGCTGTTTTTT	CASSVRGTMGGELFF
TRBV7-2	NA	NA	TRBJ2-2	TGTGCCAGCAGCGGAAGGATAGCTGGGGAGCTGTTTTTT	CASSGRIAGELFF
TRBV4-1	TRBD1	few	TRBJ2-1	TGCGCCAGCAGCCAAAAGGGACAGGGGGGTGAGCAGTTCTTC	CASSQKGQGGEQFF
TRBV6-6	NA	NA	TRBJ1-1	TGTGCCAGCAGTTACTCGCGGACTAACACTGAAGCTTTCTTT	CASSYSRTNTEAFF
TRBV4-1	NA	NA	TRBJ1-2	TGCGCCAGCAGCCAACGTAGGGACGTCGGCTACACCTTC	CASSQRRDVGYTF
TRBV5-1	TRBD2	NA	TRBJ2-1	TGCGCCAGCAGCTTTCAAGCGGGAGGGTATGACAATGAGCAGTTCTTC	CASSFQAGGYDNEQFF
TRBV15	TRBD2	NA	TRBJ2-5	TGTGCCACCAGCAGCCTACTAGCGGGAGGAGAGACCCAGTACTTC	CATSSLLAGGETQYF
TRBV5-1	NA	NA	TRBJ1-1	TGCGCCAGCAGCTTGGCGGGGAACACTGAAGCTTTCTTT	CASSLAGNTEAFF
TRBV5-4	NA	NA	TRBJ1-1	TGTGCCAGCAGAGAGAGAGGGGTTAACGTGAACACTGAAGCTTTCTTT	CASRERGVNVNTEAFF
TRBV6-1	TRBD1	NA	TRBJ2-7	TGTGCCAGCAGTACCGGACAGGGAATCTGGGAGCAGTACTTC	CASSTGQGIWEQYF
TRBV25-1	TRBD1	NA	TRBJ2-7	TGTGCCAGCAGTGCCAGGGGGAGCTCCTACGAGCAGTACTTC	CASSARGSSYEQYF
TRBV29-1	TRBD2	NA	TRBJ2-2	TGCAGCGCCGCCCGGCGGGAGTTCGACGGGGAGCTGTTTTTT	CSAARREFDGELFF
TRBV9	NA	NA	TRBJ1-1	TGTGCCAGCAGGGCCACAGGAAAAGGGAACACTGAAGCTTTCTTT	CASRATGKGNTEAFF
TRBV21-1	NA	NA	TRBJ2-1	TGTGCCAGCAGCATTTCCGGGACCGACTCCTACAATGAGCAGTTCTTC	CASSISGTDSYNEQFF
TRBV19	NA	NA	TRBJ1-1	TGTGCCAGTAGTTTCGGGACTCGTTCGGGTGAAGCTTTCTTT	CASSFGTRSGEAFF
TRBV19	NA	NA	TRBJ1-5	TGTGCCAGTAGTAAGGGGGTAGGATCGTCACCTAATCAGCCCCAGCATTTT	CASSKGVGSSPNQPQHF
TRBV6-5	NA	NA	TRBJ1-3	TGTGCCAGCAGTTATAACCCCAGAGCGACAGGAAACACCATATATTTT	CASSYNPRATGNTIYF
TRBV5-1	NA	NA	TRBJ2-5	TGCGCCAGCAGTGGCGGGGGCCCGCAAGAGACCCAGTACTTC	CASSGGGPQETQYF
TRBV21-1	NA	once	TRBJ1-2	TGTGCCAGCAGCAACCACGCCCGGACAGGGATTCATTGTCTTTATGGCTACACCTTC	CASSNHARTGIHCLYGYTF
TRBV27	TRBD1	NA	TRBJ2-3	TGTGCCAGCAGTCTACGACAGGGGATGGGCACAGATACGCAGTATTTT	CASSLRQGMGTDTQYF
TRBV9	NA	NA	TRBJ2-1	TGTGCCAGCAGCGTAGCTTGGGAGTCCTACAATGAGCAGTTCTTC	CASSVAWESYNEQFF
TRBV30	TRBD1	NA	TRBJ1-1	TGTGCCTGGAGTCGGGACAGCCCTCTGGGCACTGAAGCTTTCTTT	CAWSRDSPLGTEAFF
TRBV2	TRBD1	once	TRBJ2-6	TGTGCCAGCAGTGTTCGACAGGGGAAGTCTGGGGCCAACGTCCTGACTTTC	CASSVRQGKSGANVLTF
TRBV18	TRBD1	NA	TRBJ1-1	TGTGCCAGCTCACGGGACAGGCTGAACACTGAAGCTTTCTTT	CASSRDRLNTEAFF
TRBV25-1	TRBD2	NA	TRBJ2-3	TGTGCCAGCAGTGACCCCGCCGGACTAGTAATGCTCACAGATACGCAGTATTTT	CASSDPAGLVMLTDTQYF
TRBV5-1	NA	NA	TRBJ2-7	TGCGCCAGCAGCTTGCTCGACAGGCCCCGGTCCTACGAGCAGTACTTC	CASSLLDRPRSYEQYF
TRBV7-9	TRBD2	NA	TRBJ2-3	TGTGCCAGCAGCTTAGGTTGGCAGCTAGCGGGAGCCACAGATACGCAGTATTTT	CASSLGWQLAGATDTQYF
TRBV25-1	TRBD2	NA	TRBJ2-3	TGTGCCAGCGGAAGAATTAGCGGGAGGGATGGGAACACAGATACGCAGTATTTT	CASGRISGRDGNTDTQYF
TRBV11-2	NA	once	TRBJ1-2	TGTGCCAGCAGCTGGGGGGACGGATCCTATGGCTACACCTTC	CASSWGDGSYGYTF
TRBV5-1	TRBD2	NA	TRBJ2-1	TGCGCCAGCAGCTTGGCCGGGGGGGCCGATGAGCAGTTCTTC	CASSLAGGADEQFF
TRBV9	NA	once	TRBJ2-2	TGTGCCAGCAGCGTACAGGGTGACACCGGGGAGCTGTTTTTT	CASSVQGDTGELFF
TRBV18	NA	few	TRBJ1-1	TGTGCCAGCTCACCATTGGACACTGAAGCTTTCTTT	CASSPLDTEAFF
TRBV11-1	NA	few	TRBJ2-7	TGTGCCAGCAGCCGGCGGGACATCTACGAGCAGTACTTC	CASSRRDIYEQYF
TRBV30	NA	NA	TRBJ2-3	TGTGCCTGTTCTGGGGGGGGGCGCATGAGGACAGATACGCAGTATTTT	CACSGGGRMRTDTQYF